These T cell receptor beta chains were read from a single sample in a study of a mutant IDH1 vaccine in newly diagnosed glioma. These TCRs are of unknown antigen specificity. Some clones are missing from TCRdb's copy, which holds only in-frame ones; the method was immunoSEQ multiplex PCR. In the table there are tens of thousands of clones, approximately 76% of which are singletons. This specimen was PBMCs, taken from a glioma patient whose treatment included an IDH1 peptide vaccine. Every receptor here comes from a woman in her forties with glioma. Some clones in this sample may be carry-over from other donors' samples. The CDR3 runs from the conserved cysteine through the conserved F or W. D genes are given only for firm matches. Rows give clone size only sometimes, using once, few, many, or a class for an expanded clone.

D	V	size	J	CDR3	DNA
-	TRBV7-9	-	TRBJ2-1	CASSSFGGPGNYNEQFF	TGTGCCAGCAGCTCGTTTGGAGGGCCAGGAAACTACAATGAGCAGTTCTTC
-	TRBV30	-	TRBJ2-1	CAWSRRGEQFF	TGTGCCTGGAGTCGCCGGGGTGAGCAGTTCTTC
-	TRBV21-1	-	TRBJ2-3	CASSKTIPTRTDTQYF	TGTGCCAGCAGCAAAACAATCCCAACACGGACAGATACGCAGTATTTT
-	TRBV25-1	few	TRBJ2-2	CASRPTMNTGELFF	TGTGCCAGCAGACCCACTATGAACACCGGGGAGCTGTTTTTT
-	TRBV2	-	TRBJ1-2	CASSVGGRGNNYGYTF	TGTGCCAGCAGTGTTGGTGGCAGGGGTAATAACTATGGCTACACCTTC
TRBD2	TRBV13	-	TRBJ2-3	CASSWTSGGAPDTQYF	TGTGCCAGCAGTTGGACTAGCGGGGGGGCCCCAGATACGCAGTATTTT
TRBD2	TRBV5-1	-	TRBJ2-5	CASSLASGNQETQYF	TGCGCCAGCAGCTTGGCTAGCGGGAACCAAGAGACCCAGTACTTC
TRBD1	TRBV19	-	TRBJ1-5	CASSIGGTGDNQPQHF	TGTGCCAGTAGTATCGGTGGGACAGGGGACAATCAGCCCCAGCATTTT
-	TRBV30	-	TRBJ1-4	CAWRQSQRWGEKLFF	TGTGCCTGGAGACAATCCCAGAGATGGGGAGAAAAACTGTTTTTT
TRBD2	TRBV6-1	-	TRBJ2-5	CASSGRGLGETQYF	TGTGCCAGCAGTGGTAGGGGACTAGGAGAGACCCAGTACTTC
-	TRBV19	-	TRBJ1-2	CASSILGTSGGYTF	TGTGCCAGTAGTATTCTCGGGACATCTGGGGGCTACACCTTC
-	TRBV6-5	few	TRBJ1-2	CASTSPTEDYGYTF	TGTGCCAGCACCTCCCCGACGGAAGACTATGGCTACACCTTC
-	TRBV6-1	-	TRBJ1-4	CASSVPRWGANEKLFF	TGTGCCAGCAGTGTTCCTCGATGGGGGGCTAATGAAAAACTGTTTTTT
-	TRBV7-9	-	TRBJ2-5	CASSPPVPGHHFQETQYF	TGTGCCAGCAGCCCCCCAGTCCCGGGACACCACTTCCAAGAGACCCAGTACTTC
TRBD1	TRBV7-9	-	TRBJ1-6	CASSPQGNSPLHF	TGTGCCAGCAGCCCACAGGGGAATTCACCCCTCCACTTT
-	TRBV19	-	TRBJ1-2	CASRQTGLPYGYTF	TGTGCCAGTCGGCAGACGGGACTCCCTTATGGCTACACCTTC
TRBD1	TRBV11-2	-	TRBJ1-5	CASSLGDRGEGQPQHF	TGTGCCAGCAGCTTAGGAGACAGGGGTGAGGGTCAGCCCCAGCATTTT
TRBD1	TRBV7-9	few	TRBJ1-2	CASRTGSVYTF	TGTGCCAGTAGGACAGGTTCTGTCTACACCTTC
-	TRBV20-1	few	TRBJ2-1	CSANFYNEQFF	TGCAGTGCTAATTTTTACAATGAGCAGTTCTTC
-	TRBV19	-	TRBJ1-2	CASSPSSGWTGYTF	TGTGCCAGTAGTCCTTCTAGTGGGTGGACGGGCTACACCTTC
TRBD2	TRBV28	-	TRBJ2-3	CASSLLAGGNTQYF	TGTGCCAGCAGTTTATTAGCGGGGGGGAATACGCAGTATTTT
TRBD1	TRBV7-6	-	TRBJ1-2	CASSFGQGADGYTF	TGTGCCAGCAGCTTCGGACAGGGGGCGGATGGCTACACCTTC
-	TRBV18	-	TRBJ2-5	CASSLQGGPVQETQYF	TGTGCCAGCTCACTTCAGGGGGGGCCGGTACAAGAGACCCAGTACTTC
-	TRBV4-1	-	TRBJ2-5	CASSQSSLYQETQYF	TGCGCCAGCAGCCAATCGTCCTTGTACCAAGAGACCCAGTACTTC
-	TRBV10-3	-	TRBJ2-4	CAISEPDLAKNIQYF	TGTGCCATCAGTGAGCCCGATTTAGCCAAAAACATTCAGTACTTC
TRBD2	TRBV6-5	-	TRBJ2-3	CASSYPASGGDTQYF	TGTGCCAGCAGTTACCCTGCTAGCGGGGGTGATACGCAGTATTTT
-	TRBV6-6	-	TRBJ1-3	CASSYSLQGNTIYF	TGTGCCAGCAGTTACTCCCTCCAGGGAAACACCATATATTTT
-	TRBV30	few	TRBJ1-2	CAWSDHVREPRGYTF	TGTGCCTGGAGTGACCACGTCAGGGAACCGAGAGGCTACACCTTC
-	TRBV30	-	TRBJ2-2	CAWSPEMTGELFF	TGTGCCTGGAGCCCGGAGATGACCGGGGAGCTGTTTTTT
TRBD2	TRBV9	-	TRBJ2-1	CASSQVSGVAGVEQFF	TGTGCCAGCAGCCAGGTGAGCGGGGTAGCGGGTGTGGAGCAGTTCTTC
-	TRBV27	-	TRBJ2-5	CASRKRGIETKETQYF	TGTGCCAGCCGTAAAAGGGGGATAGAGACAAAAGAGACCCAGTACTTC
-	TRBV7-9	once	TRBJ2-6	CASSHPRNPGANVLTF	TGTGCCAGCAGCCACCCTCGAAACCCTGGGGCCAACGTCCTGACTTTC
TRBD1	TRBV19	-	TRBJ1-1	CASRQGTEAFF	TGTGCCAGCCGACAGGGCACTGAAGCTTTCTTT
TRBD1	TRBV2	once	TRBJ1-5	CASSYDRGGIGQPQHF	TGTGCCAGCAGCTACGACAGGGGGGGGATAGGGCAGCCCCAGCATTTT
-	TRBV6-6	-	TRBJ2-5	CASGSQETQYF	TGTGCCAGCGGGAGTCAAGAGACCCAGTACTTC
TRBD1	TRBV19	few	TRBJ1-1	CASSTRGQLNTEAFF	TGTGCCAGTAGTACCAGGGGGCAACTGAACACTGAAGCTTTCTTT
-	TRBV6-1	-	TRBJ1-1	CASSELGDTEAFF	TGTGCCAGCAGTGAGCTAGGGGATACTGAAGCTTTCTTT